This T cell receptor beta chain appears in the sequencing data of a study of OX40 agonist ivuxolimab in advanced cancers. At the level of the study: Three patients responded partially, comprising one with hepatocellular carcinoma and two with cutaneous melanoma.

The length of the CDR3 is 9 residues. The data were produced by immunoSEQ multiplex PCR, yet TCRdb's version contains in-frame clones alone and is incomplete. The sample carries around 71,000 clones, about 86% recorded once. The TCR sequence derives from an adult with an advanced solid tumor such as melanoma, head and neck, liver or kidney cancer. The material sequenced was CD4+ or CD8+ T cells sorted from blood, taken in a trial of the OX40 agonist ivuxolimab. V gene TRBV21-1 combines with J gene TRBJ1-2. TRBV21-1 constitutes a pseudogene. CDR3 region: CASRHGYTF. CDR3 in DNA: TGTGCCAGCCGGCATGGCTACACCTTC.